These T cell receptor beta chains were read from a single sample in a study of radiation and T cells in renal cell carcinoma. Produced via immunoSEQ multiplex PCR; TCRdb's table is partial and in-frame only. The sample has about 58,000 clones, roughly four fifths seen once. The sample consisted of blood, taken from a patient whose treatment included radiotherapy and nephrectomy. The receptor set was obtained from a man in his sixties with renal cell carcinoma. The CDR3 runs from the conserved cysteine through the conserved F or W. The D gene is left open where the match is weak. The listing skips clone size in some rows; elsewhere it reads once, few, many or a size class.

clone_size | j_call | d_call | v_call | cdr3_nt | cdr3_aa
NA | TRBJ1-4 | NA | TRBV19 | TGTGCCAGTACCGCCGGCCTTTTGGGCGAAAAACTGTTTTTT | CASTAGLLGEKLFF
NA | TRBJ1-1 | NA | TRBV5-1 | TGCGCCAGCAGCTTAGGACAGAGTGGAACTGAAGCTTTCTTT | CASSLGQSGTEAFF
NA | TRBJ2-5 | NA | TRBV11-2 | TGTGCCAGCAGCTTACAAGAGACCCAGTACTTC | CASSLQETQYF
NA | TRBJ2-5 | NA | TRBV29-1 | TGCAGCGGTGCCCTCATCGGGGAGACCCAGTACTTC | CSGALIGETQYF
NA | TRBJ2-2 | NA | TRBV9 | TGTGCCAGCAGCGTAGATGTTCCAGGAGGCACCGGGGAGCTGTTTTTT | CASSVDVPGGTGELFF
NA | TRBJ2-3 | TRBD2 | TRBV5-1 | TGCGCCAGCAGCTTGTGGGCTAGCGGGAGTGGGGGTCGGTCAAGCACAGATACGCAGTATTTT | CASSLWASGSGGRSSTDTQYF
NA | TRBJ2-1 | TRBD2 | TRBV15 | TGTGCCACCAGCAGGCCTAGCGGGAGGATTGAGCAGTTCTTC | CATSRPSGRIEQFF
NA | TRBJ1-3 | NA | TRBV6-5 | TGTGCCAGCAGTTACACACAAGGAAACACCATATATTTT | CASSYTQGNTIYF
NA | TRBJ2-1 | NA | TRBV27 | TGTGCCAGCAGTTTATCGAGGGCCACTGGTGAGCAGTTCTTC | CASSLSRATGEQFF
few | TRBJ1-5 | TRBD1 | TRBV19 | TGTGCCAGTAGTAGCCAAACAGGGGGCAATCAGCCCCAGCATTTT | CASSSQTGGNQPQHF
NA | TRBJ2-2 | NA | TRBV7-6 | TGTGCCAGCAGCTCCTTTGCGTCCGGGGAGCTGTTTTTT | CASSSFASGELFF
NA | TRBJ1-3 | NA | TRBV6-6 | TGTGCCAGCAGTTCTCTCTCTGGAAACACCATATATTTT | CASSSLSGNTIYF
once | TRBJ2-1 | NA | TRBV4-2 | TGTGCCAGCAGCCACCTATACGCCCATGAGCAGTTCTTC | CASSHLYAHEQFF
NA | TRBJ1-2 | NA | TRBV19 | TGTGCCAGTAGTATCACGGGGAACTATGGCTACACCTTC | CASSITGNYGYTF
NA | TRBJ2-3 | NA | TRBV5-8 | TGTGCCAGCACCTCGAGGGGGTCAGATACGCAGTATTTT | CASTSRGSDTQYF
NA | TRBJ2-3 | NA | TRBV6-5 | TGTGCCAGCAGTCGTAGTATTGGCACAGATACGCAGTATTTT | CASSRSIGTDTQYF
few | TRBJ1-1 | TRBD1 | TRBV29-1 | TGCAGCGTCTGGTACAGGGGATCGAACACTGAAGCTTTCTTT | CSVWYRGSNTEAFF
NA | TRBJ2-2 | TRBD2 | TRBV6-1 | TGTGCCAGCAGTGGGCCGACTAGCGGGAGGGCCTGGGACACCGGGGAGCTGTTTTTT | CASSGPTSGRAWDTGELFF
NA | TRBJ1-5 | TRBD1 | TRBV19 | TGTGCCAGTAGTAGATCCAGGGGGGGACAGAGAAAATATAGCAATCAGCCCCAGCATTTT | CASSRSRGGQRKYSNQPQHF
NA | TRBJ2-1 | TRBD2 | TRBV5-1 | TGCGCCAGCAGCGCCGGACTAGCGGGATACAATGAGCAGTTCTTC | CASSAGLAGYNEQFF
NA | TRBJ1-2 | NA | TRBV10-3 | TGTGCCATCAGTGAAGTTGGACCTAACTATGGCTACACCTTC | CAISEVGPNYGYTF
NA | TRBJ1-3 | TRBD1 | TRBV28 | TGTGCCAGCAGGCCCGAGGGGACAGGGAAGAGGACCATATATTTT | CASRPEGTGKRTIYF
NA | TRBJ1-2 | TRBD1 | TRBV19 | TGTGCCAGTGACTCGGGACAGTTGCTGGGGGGCTACACCTTC | CASDSGQLLGGYTF
NA | TRBJ2-7 | NA | TRBV18 | TGTGCCAGCTCACTTTCGACAGCCCGCGGCGAGCAGTACTTC | CASSLSTARGEQYF
few | TRBJ1-2 | NA | TRBV4-2 | TGTGCCAGCAGCCAAGATGCTGGACAGCTACTCGGCTACACCTTC | CASSQDAGQLLGYTF
NA | TRBJ1-5 | NA | TRBV2 | TGTGCCAGCAGATCCCTACAGGGTGTTCAGCCCCAGCATTTT | CASRSLQGVQPQHF
few | TRBJ1-1 | NA | TRBV9 | TGTGCCAGCAGCGGGAGGGGCACTGAAGCTTTCTTT | CASSGRGTEAFF
NA | TRBJ1-1 | NA | TRBV30 | TGTGCCTGGAAACCGGGCACTGAAGCTTTCTTT | CAWKPGTEAFF
NA | TRBJ1-4 | TRBD1 | TRBV19 | TGTGCCAGTAGTCCGACGACAGGGTCTCGGGAAAAACTGTTTTTT | CASSPTTGSREKLFF
NA | TRBJ2-7 | NA | TRBV4-3 | TGCGCCAGCAGCCAAGATTTGGGCAGGGTGGACGAGCAGTACTTC | CASSQDLGRVDEQYF
few | TRBJ2-5 | TRBD1 | TRBV9 | TGTGCCAGCAGCGTAGCGACAGGGCCTAACCAAGAGACCCAGTACTTC | CASSVATGPNQETQYF
NA | TRBJ2-3 | NA | TRBV11-2 | TGTGCCAGCAGCTTTTCCGGGGCCGCTTATACGAATACGCAGTATTTT | CASSFSGAAYTNTQYF
few | TRBJ1-4 | NA | TRBV29-1 | TGCAGCGTTGAAGATCAAAGTGAAAAACTGTTTTTT | CSVEDQSEKLFF
NA | TRBJ1-4 | NA | TRBV7-8 | TGTGCCACCCAGACCGGTAATGAAAAACTGTTTTTT | CATQTGNEKLFF
NA | TRBJ1-2 | NA | TRBV4-1 | TGCGCCAGCAGCCAACCCGAAGCCCCCGTCTATGGCTACACCTTC | CASSQPEAPVYGYTF
NA | TRBJ2-5 | NA | TRBV9 | TGTGCCAGCAGCCGTTCTCGGGACTGGCTTGGGGAGACCCAGTACTTC | CASSRSRDWLGETQYF
NA | TRBJ1-2 | NA | TRBV27 | TGTGCCAGCAGTTTTAAGCGGGGATATGGCTACACCTTC | CASSFKRGYGYTF
NA | TRBJ2-2 | NA | TRBV6-1 | TGTGCCAGCAGTGAAAGTAGGACGCTTACCGGGGAGCTGTTTTTT | CASSESRTLTGELFF
NA | TRBJ2-1 | TRBD2 | TRBV6-5 | TGTGCCAGCACTAGCGGGCGGTACAATGAGCAGTTCTTC | CASTSGRYNEQFF